Listed below are T cell receptor beta chains from one sample, sequenced in a study of T cell responses to AZD1222 COVID-19 vaccine. Only in-frame clones appear in the TCRdb table, and some are missing; sequencing was by immunoSEQ multiplex PCR. Of 200,000 or so clones in the sample, around 93% were seen once. Sequencing was performed on peripheral blood, taken on day 0 of AZD1222 vaccination. These receptors were collected from an adult in good health. The CDR3 runs from the conserved cysteine through the conserved F or W. Each record gives: J gene, clone size, V gene, D gene, CDR3 DNA, CDR3 protein. The D gene is left open where the match is weak. For some rows the clone size is stated as once, few or many, or as a class when expanded; others skip it.

TRBJ2-5	-	TRBV3-1/TRBV3-2	-	TGTGCCAGCAGCCAAAAGATTGTACAGAGCCTTAGAGGGGAGTACTTC	CASSQKIVQSLRGEYF
TRBJ2-1	-	TRBV29-1	-	TGCAGCGTTGATGTGACTAGGGCGGGTGAGCAGTTCTTC	CSVDVTRAGEQFF
TRBJ2-3	-	TRBV24-1	TRBD1	TGTGCCACCAGTGATGAAGCCGGGACAGGGGGGACAGATACGCAGTATTTT	CATSDEAGTGGTDTQYF
TRBJ1-4	-	TRBV5-6	-	TGTGCCAGCAGCCCCGGGACGCAGAATGAAAAACTGTTTTTT	CASSPGTQNEKLFF
TRBJ2-7	-	TRBV6-1	-	TGTGCCAGCAGTGAACCGGTAGATTACGAGCAGTACTTC	CASSEPVDYEQYF
TRBJ2-3	-	TRBV19	-	TGTGCCAGTAGTGCACCCCCTTTCACAGATACGCAGTATTTT	CASSAPPFTDTQYF
TRBJ2-1	-	TRBV13	-	TGTGCCAGCAGTCAAGCGGGCCGCCTGTCCGTAAGGTATGAGCAGTTCTTC	CASSQAGRLSVRYEQFF
TRBJ1-1	-	TRBV7-9	-	TGTGCCAGCAGCTCGCAGGGGCCAAGGGCCACTGAAGCTTTCTTT	CASSSQGPRATEAFF
TRBJ1-4	once	TRBV5-1	TRBD1	TGCGCCAGCAGCTTACAGGGGAATTGGGAAAAACTGTTTTTT	CASSLQGNWEKLFF
TRBJ1-4	-	TRBV10-3	-	TGTGCCATCAGTGATGGGGGGATCGGTAATGAAAAACTGTTTTTT	CAISDGGIGNEKLFF
TRBJ2-7	once	TRBV24-1	-	TGTGCCACCTCAGCGGGTACTAGCGAGCAGTACTTC	CATSAGTSEQYF
TRBJ1-2	-	TRBV2	TRBD1	TGTGCCAGCAGTTCGATAGACAGGGACGGAGGCTACACCTTC	CASSSIDRDGGYTF
TRBJ2-7	-	TRBV6-1	TRBD1	TGTGCCAGCAGTGAAGGGAGACCGGGACAGGGTTTCGAGCAGTACTTC	CASSEGRPGQGFEQYF
TRBJ2-7	-	TRBV7-3	TRBD2	TGTGCCAGCAGCTTACCGGGACGGGGACTAGCGGGAGGGCGGATCTCCTACGAGCAGTACTTC	CASSLPGRGLAGGRISYEQYF
TRBJ1-1	-	TRBV5-1	-	TGCGCCAGCAGCTTGGAAGGGGCTGCGTGGGACACTGAAGCTTTCTTT	CASSLEGAAWDTEAFF
TRBJ2-1	-	TRBV24-1	-	TGTGCCACCAGTGTCCACAATGAGCAGTTCTTC	CATSVHNEQFF
TRBJ2-7	-	TRBV2	-	TGTGCCAGCAGTGTGTGGGGCTGGGACGAGCAGTACTTC	CASSVWGWDEQYF
TRBJ2-7	once	TRBV5-4	TRBD2	TGTGCCAGCAGCAGGGAGGGCCCCTTTTCCTACGAGCAGTACTTC	CASSREGPFSYEQYF
TRBJ2-2	-	TRBV24-1	-	TGTGCCACCAGTGGGCAGGAGAACACCGGGGAGCTGTTTTTT	CATSGQENTGELFF
TRBJ2-1	-	TRBV3-1/TRBV3-2	-	TGTGCCAGCAGCCTTGACGGGTACAATGAGCAGTTCTTC	CASSLDGYNEQFF
TRBJ2-2	once	TRBV28	-	TGTGCCATCGCCCGGGATCCCCCGAGGGCCGGGGAGCTGTTTTTT	CAIARDPPRAGELFF
TRBJ1-6	-	TRBV5-6	-	TGTGCCAGCAGCTTGTGGCCCTGGACAGATCATTCACCCCTCCACTTT	CASSLWPWTDHSPLHF
TRBJ1-5	-	TRBV24-1	-	TGTGCCACCAGTGGCAGGGCGGATCAGCCCCAGCATTTT	CATSGRADQPQHF
TRBJ2-2	-	TRBV5-1	TRBD1	TGCGCCAGCAGCTCACGACAGGGGAACACCGGGGAGCTGTTTTTT	CASSSRQGNTGELFF
TRBJ2-1	-	TRBV29-1	-	TGCAGCGTTGATGCCAGCTCCTACAATGAGCAGTTCTTC	CSVDASSYNEQFF
TRBJ2-3	-	TRBV10-3	-	TGTGCCACCCAGACGACAGATACGCAGTATTTT	CATQTTDTQYF
TRBJ2-7	-	TRBV9	TRBD1	TGTGCCAGCAGCGTCGGGACAGGGAACGAGCAGTACTTC	CASSVGTGNEQYF
TRBJ1-2	-	TRBV28	-	TGTGCCAGCAGTCACCTGTGGCAGGGGATTGGCTACACCTTC	CASSHLWQGIGYTF
TRBJ1-1	-	TRBV10-3	TRBD1	TGTGCCATCAGGGACAGGGAGGAAACTGAAGCTTTCTTT	CAIRDREETEAFF
TRBJ2-1	-	TRBV10-1	-	TGCGCCAGCAGTTGGAACAGGGAGGGTGAGCAGTTCTTC	CASSWNREGEQFF
TRBJ2-7	-	TRBV12-2	-	TGTGCAAGTCCCCCCCTGGACACCTACGAGCAGTACTTC	CASPPLDTYEQYF
TRBJ2-2	once	TRBV10-3	-	TGTGCCATCAGTGTTCTGTGGACGAGTGGCACCGGGGAGCTGTTTTTT	CAISVLWTSGTGELFF
TRBJ1-4	-	TRBV28	-	TGTGCCAGCAGTTTTTCTTCAGGCCCGAATGAAAAACTGTTTTTT	CASSFSSGPNEKLFF
TRBJ1-6	-	TRBV28	TRBD1	TGTGCCAGCACCCCGGGACAGGGTCCCAATTCACCCCTCCACTTT	CASTPGQGPNSPLHF
TRBJ1-2	once	TRBV5-4	-	TGTGCCAGCAGCGAACCGGGACGTTCGGGCTACACCTTC	CASSEPGRSGYTF
TRBJ1-2	-	TRBV12-5	-	TGTGCTAGTGGTTTGGCCGGGGCCTATGGCTACACCTTC	CASGLAGAYGYTF
TRBJ2-7	-	TRBV9	TRBD1	TGTGCCAGCAGCCTCGGACAGGCTACTATCTACGAGCAGTACTTC	CASSLGQATIYEQYF
TRBJ2-5	-	TRBV15	-	TGTGCCACCAGCGCCGGGGCTAAAGAGACCCAGTACTTC	CATSAGAKETQYF
TRBJ2-1	-	TRBV27	-	TGTGCCAGCAGTCAAACCTCCGGGACCTCCTACAATGAGCAGTTCTTC	CASSQTSGTSYNEQFF
TRBJ1-1	-	TRBV6-1	-	TGTGCCAGCAGTGAAACGAGGGGCGCAATCACTGAAGCTTTCTTT	CASSETRGAITEAFF
TRBJ2-7	-	TRBV28	TRBD1	TGTGCCAGCAGTTTGGCACAGGGGTTCCACGAGCAGTACTTC	CASSLAQGFHEQYF
TRBJ2-1	once	TRBV4-1	-	TGCGCCAGCAGCCAAGAGGAGGGACAGAATAGGGAGCAGTTCTTC	CASSQEEGQNREQFF
TRBJ2-1	-	TRBV7-2	-	TGTGCCAGCAGACTCTATGACCAGAACAATGAGCAGTTCTTC	CASRLYDQNNEQFF
TRBJ2-2	-	TRBV7-6	TRBD2	TGTGCCAGCAGCCCCCGACTAGCGGGAGGCTCCGGGGAGCTGTTTTTT	CASSPRLAGGSGELFF
TRBJ1-1	-	TRBV7-3	TRBD1	TGTGCCAGCAGCCCAACAGGGGGGGCTGAAGCTTTCTTT	CASSPTGGAEAFF
TRBJ1-2	once	TRBV3-1/TRBV3-2	-	TGTGCCAGCAGCCAAGTGACGGGAATATATGGCTACACCTTC	CASSQVTGIYGYTF
TRBJ2-1	-	TRBV5-4	-	TGTGCCAGCAGCTTGGGCCCCGACAGCGTATACAATGAGCAGTTCTTC	CASSLGPDSVYNEQFF
TRBJ1-1	once	TRBV11-2	-	TGTGCCAGCAGCTTGAACAGGGTAAACACTGAAGCTTTCTTT	CASSLNRVNTEAFF
TRBJ1-3	-	TRBV7-9	-	TGTGCCAGCAGCTCGGGGAAGGGGTCAAAAGGAAACACCATATATTTT	CASSSGKGSKGNTIYF